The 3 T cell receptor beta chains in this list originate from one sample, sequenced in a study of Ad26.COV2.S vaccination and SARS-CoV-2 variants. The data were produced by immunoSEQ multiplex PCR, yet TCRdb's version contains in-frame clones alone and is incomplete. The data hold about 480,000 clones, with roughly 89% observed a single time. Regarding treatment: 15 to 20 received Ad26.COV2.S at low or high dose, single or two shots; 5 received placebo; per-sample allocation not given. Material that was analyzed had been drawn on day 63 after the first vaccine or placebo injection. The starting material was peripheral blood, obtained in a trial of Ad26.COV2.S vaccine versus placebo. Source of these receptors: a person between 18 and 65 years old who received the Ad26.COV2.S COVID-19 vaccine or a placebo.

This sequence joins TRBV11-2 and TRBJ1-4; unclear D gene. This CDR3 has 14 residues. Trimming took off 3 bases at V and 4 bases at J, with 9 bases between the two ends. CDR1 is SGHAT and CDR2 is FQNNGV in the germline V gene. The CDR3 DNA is TGTGCCAGCAGCTTTAGTACAGTTAATGAAAAACTGTTTTTT. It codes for CASSFSTVNEKLFF.

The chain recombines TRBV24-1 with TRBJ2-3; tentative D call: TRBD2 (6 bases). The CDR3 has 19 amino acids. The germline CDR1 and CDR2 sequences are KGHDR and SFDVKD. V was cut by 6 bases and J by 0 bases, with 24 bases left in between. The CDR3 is CATSSRAESGEASTDTQYF. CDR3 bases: TGTGCCACCAGTTCTCGTGCGGAGTCGGGAGAAGCTAGCACAGATACGCAGTATTTT.

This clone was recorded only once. The CDR3, as DNA: TGTGCCAGCAGCCAAACCACCATGAATCATGGCTACACCTTC. Its translation: CASSQTTMNHGYTF. The chain links TRBV5-6 to TRBJ1-2, with no clear D. CDR1 is SGHDT and CDR2 is YYEEEE in the germline V gene. The germline V and J ends were trimmed by 4 bases and 6 bases, with 16 bases remaining between them. The CDR3 has 14 residues.